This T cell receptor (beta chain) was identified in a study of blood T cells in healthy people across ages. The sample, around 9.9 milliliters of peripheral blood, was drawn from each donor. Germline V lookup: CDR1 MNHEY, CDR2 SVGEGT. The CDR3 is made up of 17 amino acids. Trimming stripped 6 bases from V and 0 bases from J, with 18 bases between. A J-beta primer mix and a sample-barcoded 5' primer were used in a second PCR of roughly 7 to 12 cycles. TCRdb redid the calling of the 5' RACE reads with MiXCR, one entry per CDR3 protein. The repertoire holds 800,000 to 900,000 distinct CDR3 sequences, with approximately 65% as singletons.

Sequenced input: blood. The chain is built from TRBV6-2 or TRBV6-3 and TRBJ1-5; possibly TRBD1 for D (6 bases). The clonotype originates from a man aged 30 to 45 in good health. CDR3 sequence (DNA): TGTGCCAGCAGCCTAAATTGGGACACCCATAGCAATCAGCCCCAGCATTTT. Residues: CASSLNWDTHSNQPQHF.